This section outlines one T cell receptor (beta chain) sequence together with its context. The ends were cut back, 6 bases at V and 2 bases at J, with 10 bases in the middle. CDR3 length: 13 amino acids. Germline assignment: CDR1 KGHSH and CDR2 LQKENI. These data are taken from a study of OX40 agonist ivuxolimab in advanced cancers. Study-wide background: Clinicians treated patients with ivuxolimab, an agonistic anti-OX40 (CD134) antibody. Two patients with cutaneous melanoma and one with hepatocellular carcinoma, three in total, showed partial responses.

TCRdb's copy holds only in-frame clones and misses some; the assay was immunoSEQ multiplex PCR. The data show 65,000 to 90,000 clones, with roughly 82% seen just once and under 3.5% held by the top ten. The sample in question was CD4+ or CD8+ T cells sorted from blood, obtained in a trial of the OX40 agonist ivuxolimab. The sequence derives from an adult with an advanced solid tumor such as melanoma, head and neck, liver or kidney cancer. This rearrangement joins TRBV18 to TRBJ2-5; D tentatively reads TRBD1 or TRBD2 (5 bases each). CDR3 sequence reads: CASSPGRQETQYF. In DNA form, the CDR3 reads TGTGCCAGCTCCCCGGGACGACAAGAGACCCAGTACTTC.